This TCR beta chain was retrieved from a study of shared clonotypes between healthy human individuals. Germline CDR1 and CDR2: LGHNA and YNFKEQ. The CDR3 sequence is 18 residues long. V lost 3 bases to trimming and J lost 2 bases, with 20 bases between them. Original processing methods: Filtering differed for immunoSEQ, which gave only junction sequences without quality scores. Some clones are missing from TCRdb's copy, which holds only in-frame ones; the method was immunoSEQ multiplex PCR. The D gene and trimming were derived from the DNA, and the V and J assignments and clone size from that table. This table holds fewer than 550,000 clones, 60% to 80% found once.

The receptor was derived from a woman aged 40-49 years in good health. Some clones in this sample may be carry-over from other donors' samples. The chain links TRBV4-2 to TRBJ1-5, with D perhaps matching TRBD1 (5 bases). The sequenced sample was PBMCs. The CDR3 is CASSQDRGPGLGNQPQHF. The CDR3 DNA sequence: TGTGCCAGCAGCCAGGACCGGGGCCCAGGGTTAGGCAATCAGCCCCAGCATTTT.